This T cell receptor beta chain was found in a study of TIL therapy for anti-PD-1-resistant metastatic lung cancer. This was the immunoSEQ v3 assay. The protocol was immunoSEQ multiplex PCR, while the TCRdb copy is restricted to in-frame clones and leaves out a portion. The sample comprises roughly 13,000 clones, approximately 72% of which are singletons, and more than 8.5% rests with the top ten. Noted time point: pre-treatment sample, taken before nivolumab and TIL therapy. The tumor samples were excised metastases, mostly pleural nodules or supraclavicular lymph nodes. Worth noting for this clone: What it recognizes is unknown.

Study-wide results and caveats: TIL cultures after expansion showed higher clonality and lower diversity than baseline tumor (median around 6% vs 30%). Many TIL product clones were absent from baseline tumor, suggesting clonal contraction.

V gave up 4 bases and J gave up 5 bases, with 15 bases separating them. Germline V lookup: CDR1 SGHRS, CDR2 YFSETQ. The CDR3 sequence is 14 residues long. This chain connects TRBV5-1 to TRBJ2-5; D perhaps matches TRBD2 (5 bases). The sample in question was tumor tissue, obtained at baseline. The clonotype comes from a woman between 30 and 80 years old with non-small cell lung cancer. As DNA, the CDR3 is TGCGCCAGCAGCAGCCGGGATGCCAAGGAGACCCAGTACTTC. Translating it yields CASSSRDAKETQYF.